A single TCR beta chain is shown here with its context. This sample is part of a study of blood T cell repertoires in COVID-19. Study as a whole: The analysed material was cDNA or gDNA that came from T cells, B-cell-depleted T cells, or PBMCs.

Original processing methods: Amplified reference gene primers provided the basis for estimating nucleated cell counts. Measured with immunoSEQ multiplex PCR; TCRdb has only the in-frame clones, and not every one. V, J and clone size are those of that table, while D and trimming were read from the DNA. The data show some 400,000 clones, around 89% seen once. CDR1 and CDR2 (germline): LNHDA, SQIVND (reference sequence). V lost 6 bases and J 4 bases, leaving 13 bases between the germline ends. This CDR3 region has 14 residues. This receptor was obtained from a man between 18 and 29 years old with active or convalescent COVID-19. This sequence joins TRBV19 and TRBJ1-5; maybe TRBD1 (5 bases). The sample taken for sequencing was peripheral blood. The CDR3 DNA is TGTGCCAGTAGCAATGGGGGGGGAAATCAGCCCCAGCATTTT. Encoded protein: CASSNGGGNQPQHF.